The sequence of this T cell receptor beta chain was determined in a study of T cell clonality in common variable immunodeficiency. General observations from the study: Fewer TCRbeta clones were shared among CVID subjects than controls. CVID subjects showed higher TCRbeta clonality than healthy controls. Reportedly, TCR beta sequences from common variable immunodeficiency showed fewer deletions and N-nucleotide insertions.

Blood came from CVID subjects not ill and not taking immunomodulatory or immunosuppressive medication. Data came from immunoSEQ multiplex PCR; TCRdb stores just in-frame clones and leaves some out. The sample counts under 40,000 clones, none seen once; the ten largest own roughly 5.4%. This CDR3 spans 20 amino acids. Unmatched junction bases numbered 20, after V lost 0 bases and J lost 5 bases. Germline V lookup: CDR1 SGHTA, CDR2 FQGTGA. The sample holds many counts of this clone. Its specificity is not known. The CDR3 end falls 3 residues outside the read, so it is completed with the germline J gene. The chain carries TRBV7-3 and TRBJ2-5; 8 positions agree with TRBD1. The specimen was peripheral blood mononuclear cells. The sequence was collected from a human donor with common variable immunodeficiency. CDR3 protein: CASSLTGRINIRGRLETQYF. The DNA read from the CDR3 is TGTGCCAGCAGCTTAACGGGGAGAATTAACATCAGGGGGCGCTTGGAGACC.